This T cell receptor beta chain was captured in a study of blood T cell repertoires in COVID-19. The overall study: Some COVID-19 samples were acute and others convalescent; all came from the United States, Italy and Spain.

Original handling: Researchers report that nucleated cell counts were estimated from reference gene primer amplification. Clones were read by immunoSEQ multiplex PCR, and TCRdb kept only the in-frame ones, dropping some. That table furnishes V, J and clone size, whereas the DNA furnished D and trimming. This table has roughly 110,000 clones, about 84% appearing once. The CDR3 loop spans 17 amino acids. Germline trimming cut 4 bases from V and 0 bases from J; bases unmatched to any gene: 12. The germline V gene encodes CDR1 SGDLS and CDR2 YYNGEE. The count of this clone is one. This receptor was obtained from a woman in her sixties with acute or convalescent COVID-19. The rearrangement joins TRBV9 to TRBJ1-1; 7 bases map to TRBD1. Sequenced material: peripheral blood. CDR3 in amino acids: CASSTRQGALMNTEAFF. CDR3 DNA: TGTGCCAGCAGCACCCGACAGGGAGCCCTAATGAACACTGAAGCTTTCTTT.